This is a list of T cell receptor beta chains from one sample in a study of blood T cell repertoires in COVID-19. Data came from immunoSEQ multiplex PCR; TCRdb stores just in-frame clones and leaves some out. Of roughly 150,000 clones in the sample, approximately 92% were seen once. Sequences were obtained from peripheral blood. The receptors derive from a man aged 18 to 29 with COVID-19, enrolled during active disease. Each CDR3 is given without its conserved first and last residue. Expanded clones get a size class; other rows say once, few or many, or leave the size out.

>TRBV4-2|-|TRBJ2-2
ASSQAGDDTGELF
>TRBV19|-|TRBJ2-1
ASSMGLAGVGEQF
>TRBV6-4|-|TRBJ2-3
ASSAAGGTDTQY
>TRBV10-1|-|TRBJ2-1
ARGAGGSYNEQF
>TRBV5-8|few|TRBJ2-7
ASSLGQGRNEQY
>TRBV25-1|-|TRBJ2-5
ASIGLRRETQY
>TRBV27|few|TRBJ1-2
ASSSGETYRIIHGYT
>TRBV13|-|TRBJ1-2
ASSARGRDPYYGYT
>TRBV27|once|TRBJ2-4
ASSLNRGAKNIQY
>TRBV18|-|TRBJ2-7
ASSPGTAIYEQY
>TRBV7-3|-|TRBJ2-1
ASSLTADNEQF
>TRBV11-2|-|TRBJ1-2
ACTAGDYPNNYGYT
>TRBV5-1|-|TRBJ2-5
ASSPTAVFQETQY
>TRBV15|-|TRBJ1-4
ATSRGQGREKLL
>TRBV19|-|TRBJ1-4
ASSIGSGGAPQKLL
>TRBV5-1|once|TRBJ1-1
ASSSGTLNTEAF
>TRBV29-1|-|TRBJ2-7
SVFSTSGSYEQY
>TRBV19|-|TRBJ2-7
ASSLGRTGTYEQY
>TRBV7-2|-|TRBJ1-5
ASSLGRDNNQPQH
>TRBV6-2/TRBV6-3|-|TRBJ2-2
ASSYQKGGTNTGELF
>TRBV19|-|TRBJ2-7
ASSENRDFSYEQY
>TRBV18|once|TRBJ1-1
ASSRVNTEAF
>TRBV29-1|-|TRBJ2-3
SVGQGADTQY
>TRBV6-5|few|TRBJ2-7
ASSYSSNGLYEQY
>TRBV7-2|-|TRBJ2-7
ASSFQTSALKASYEQY
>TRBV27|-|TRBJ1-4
ASHRQGLEEKLL
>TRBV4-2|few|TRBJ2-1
ASSQMTGFNEQF
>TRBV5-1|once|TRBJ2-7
ASSLGDTRGYEQY
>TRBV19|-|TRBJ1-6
ASSSRGPLH
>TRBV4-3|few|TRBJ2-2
ASSPSTRGGGELF
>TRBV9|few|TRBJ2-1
ASSVGGRPYNEQF
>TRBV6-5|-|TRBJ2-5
ASSYRWAQETQY
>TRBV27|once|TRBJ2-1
ASSFGLAELLQDEQF
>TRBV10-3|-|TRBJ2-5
AISPGTGEETQY
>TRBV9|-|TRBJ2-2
ASSAPGGGQSGELF
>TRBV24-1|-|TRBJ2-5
ATSVGGSGFMETQY
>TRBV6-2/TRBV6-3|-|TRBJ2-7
ASSYPSGYEQY
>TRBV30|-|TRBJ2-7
AWKGTYEQY
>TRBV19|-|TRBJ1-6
ATCEGDHWVSPLH
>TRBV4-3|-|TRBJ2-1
ASRKGLAGVDEQF
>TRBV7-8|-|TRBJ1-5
ASSLEGDSNQPQH
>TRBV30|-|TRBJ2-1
AWSRDRGLIGYNEQF
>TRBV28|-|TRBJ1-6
ASSAHDRPLDNSPLH
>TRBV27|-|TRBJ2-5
ASRLRAGRGETQY
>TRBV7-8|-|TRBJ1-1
ASSPQGAVTEAF
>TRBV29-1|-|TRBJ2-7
SVLTSGSYEQY
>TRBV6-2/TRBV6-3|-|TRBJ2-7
ASSYIANEQY
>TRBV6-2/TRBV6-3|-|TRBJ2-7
ASSSWDSPLPGSYEQY
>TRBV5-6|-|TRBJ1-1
ASSLGQSNTEAF
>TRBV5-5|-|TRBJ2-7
ASSFAGGDEQY
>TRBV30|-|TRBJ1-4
AWSVQGYEKLL
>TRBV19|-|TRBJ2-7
ASSITGGLSYEQY
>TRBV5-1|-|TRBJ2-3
ASSLALDSPTDTQY
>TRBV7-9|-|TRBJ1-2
ASSYPRQDNYGYT